These 24 T cell receptor beta chains were sequenced from one sample in a study of Ad26.COV2.S vaccination and SARS-CoV-2 variants. Profiling relied on immunoSEQ multiplex PCR, and the TCRdb table lists in-frame clones only, not all of them. The repertoire consists of about 350,000 clones, with approximately 86% occurring once and the leading ten covering around a tenth. Treatment reported: over 15 received Ad26.COV2.S at low or high dose, single or two shots; roughly five received placebo; per-sample allocation not given. The investigators took samples on day 63 after the first vaccine or placebo injection. Sequenced material: peripheral blood, taken in a trial of Ad26.COV2.S vaccine versus placebo. The receptors here all came from a person aged 18 to 65 who received the Ad26.COV2.S COVID-19 vaccine or a placebo.

This clone showed up just once. The chain has TRBV4-2 and TRBJ2-1; a weak D match, TRBD2 (6 bases). The CDR3 is made up of 14 amino acids. Germline-derived CDR1 and CDR2 are LGHNA and YNFKEQ. The V end was cut by 1 base, the J end by 6 bases, with 10 bases between. The CDR3 nucleotides are TGTGCCAGCAGCCAAGGGGAGGAGGGCAATGAGCAGTTCTTC. It is translated as CASSQGEEGNEQFF.

The sample holds one count of this clone. V usage is TRBV6-2 or TRBV6-3 and J usage is TRBJ2-7, with 7 bases matching TRBD1. Losses at the gene ends were 0 bases for V and 2 bases for J; bases not matched to a gene: 7. Germline lookup yields CDR1 MNHEY and CDR2 SVGEGT. The CDR3 extends over 16 amino acids. CDR3 sequence: CASSYSRGQVAYEQYF. CDR3 nucleotides: TGTGCCAGCAGTTACTCGAGGGGGCAGGTGGCCTACGAGCAGTACTTC.

V gene TRBV7-3 combines with J gene TRBJ2-1; D possibly corresponds to TRBD2 (5 bases). V shed 5 bases and J shed 3 bases, with 8 bases lying between them. The CDR3 loop spans 13 amino acids. The V gene's germline CDR1 is SGHTA and CDR2 FQGTGA. The CDR3 coding sequence is TGTGCCAGCAGCGCTACTAGCTACAATGAGCAGTTCTTC. Translating gives CASSATSYNEQFF. The full variable domain, completed using reference TRBV7-3 and TRBJ2-1, is GAGVSQTPSNKVTEKGKYVELRCDPISGHTALYWYRQSLGQGPEFLIYFQGTGAADDSGLPNDRFFAVRPEGSVSTLKIQRTERGDSAVYLCASSATSYNEQFFGPGTRLTVL.

This rearrangement joins TRBV19 to TRBJ1-5, with D perhaps TRBD1 (5 bases). Germline CDR1 and CDR2: LNHDA and SQIVND (reference sequence). This CDR3 comprises 17 residues. The germline V and J ends were trimmed by 4 bases and 3 bases, with 19 bases remaining between them. The CDR3 loop is CASSTSTDSSFNQPQHF. The CDR3 DNA sequence: TGTGCCAGTAGTACTTCGACAGATTCCTCGTTCAATCAGCCCCAGCATTTT.

The V gene is TRBV7-8, the J gene TRBJ1-2, with D unclear. The germline CDR1 and CDR2 sequences are SGHVS and FQNEAQ. V was cut by 3 bases and J by 4 bases, with 12 bases left in between. This CDR3 spans 14 amino acids. As DNA, the CDR3 is TGTGCCAGCAGCTTGGAACAGAGCCTCTATGGCTACACCTTC. It is translated as CASSLEQSLYGYTF.

This chain links TRBV2 with TRBJ2-3; TRBD1 might be the D (7 bases). V shed 10 bases and J shed 6 bases, with 17 bases lying between them. The CDR3 contains 13 residues. The germline CDR1 and CDR2 sequences are SNHLY and FYNNEI. CDR3 DNA: TGTGCCACCCGGAGGGGGCTTACGGATACGCAGTATTTT. Encoded protein: CATRRGLTDTQYF.

This clone was found a few times. This chain connects TRBV2 to TRBJ1-2; no reliable D call. In germline, CDR1 is SNHLY, CDR2 FYNNEI. This CDR3 contains 12 residues. With 5 bases removed from V and 6 bases from J, the gap between germline ends came to 10 bases. The CDR3 region is CASSSPRDGYTF. As DNA, the CDR3 is TGTGCCAGCAGTTCCCCGAGGGATGGCTACACCTTC. The whole variable domain, filled in from reference TRBV2 and TRBJ1-2, reads EPEVTQTPSHQVTQMGQEVILRCVPISNHLYFYWYRQILGQKVEFLVSFYNNEISEKSEIFDDQFSVERPDGSNFTLKIRSTKLEDSAMYFCASSSPRDGYTFGSGTRLTVV.

The V call is TRBV24-1, the J call TRBJ2-1; the D gene is possibly TRBD2 (5 bases). V lost 4 bases, J lost 0 bases, and 15 bases lay in between. Germline CDR1 reads KGHDR; CDR2 reads SFDVKD. CDR3 length equals 17 residues. CDR3 sequence: CATSDAGLSSSYNEQFF. CDR3 sequence (DNA): TGTGCCACCAGTGACGCAGGACTGTCGAGCTCCTACAATGAGCAGTTCTTC.

CDR3 bases: TGTGCCAGCAGCTTAGTGAGTTGGACGCGGGAGACCCAGTACTTC. This gives the protein CASSLVSWTRETQYF. The chain employs TRBV7-2 and TRBJ2-5; D not certain. CDR3 size: 15 residues. V lost 1 base, J lost 5 bases, and 14 bases lay in between. The V gene's germline CDR1 is SGHTA and CDR2 FQGNSA. Variable domain in full (rest from reference TRBV7-2 and TRBJ2-5): GAGVSQSPSNKVTEKGKDVELRCDPISGHTALYWYRQSLGQGLEFLIYFQGNSAPDKSGLPSDRFSAERTGGSVSTLTIQRTQQEDSAVYLCASSLVSWTRETQYFGPGTRLLVL.

The chain joins TRBV12-3 or TRBV12-4 to TRBJ1-5; no firm D call. V lost 2 bases, J lost 4 bases, and 3 bases lay in between. The CDR3 length is 12 residues. CDR3 DNA sequence: TGTGCCAGCAGTTTACCGAATCAGCCCCAGCATTTT. Encoded protein: CASSLPNQPQHF.

V and J are TRBV6-5 and TRBJ2-7, with 7 bases matching TRBD2. CDR1 and CDR2 (germline): MNHEY, SVGAGI. There are 14 residues in the CDR3. The J segment lost 2 bases and the V segment lost 7 bases, leaving 8 bases of the junction unmatched. CDR3 sequence reads: CASILEGGAYEQYF. CDR3 DNA sequence: TGTGCCAGCATTCTGGAGGGAGGGGCCTACGAGCAGTACTTC.

The chain links TRBV4-3 to TRBJ1-3; D may be TRBD1 (5 bases). This CDR3 contains 16 residues. The V gene lost 2 bases and the J gene lost 3 bases, with 14 bases spanning the gap. Looked up from germline, CDR1 is LGHNA and CDR2 is YSLEER. The CDR3 DNA sequence: TGCGCCAGCAGCCAAAATACGGGACTGATTGGAAACACCATATATTTT. Translation: CASSQNTGLIGNTIYF.

This clone was detected only a few times. The chain is built from TRBV4-2 and TRBJ1-2, with D tentatively TRBD1 (6 bases). Germline-derived CDR1 and CDR2 are LGHNA and YNFKEQ. With 4 bases removed from V and 6 bases from J, the gap between germline ends came to 9 bases. The CDR3 totals 12 residues. This chain's CDR3 is CASSPGTHGYTF. CDR3 coding DNA: TGTGCCAGCAGCCCCGGGACACATGGCTACACCTTC.

This clone was picked up one time. The rearrangement links TRBV7-9 to TRBJ1-5; D unclear. Per the germline V gene, CDR1 is SEHNR and CDR2 is FQNEAQ (reference sequence). Trimming took 1 base from V and 5 from J, leaving 9 bases between them. The length of the CDR3 is 14 residues. The CDR3 loop reads CASSLGAVHQPQHF. The CDR3 nucleotides read TGTGCCAGCAGCTTAGGGGCAGTGCATCAGCCCCAGCATTTT.

The chain uses TRBV4-3 and TRBJ1-2; D unresolved. V was pared by 0 bases and J by 8 bases, with 16 bases between. This CDR3 comprises 15 residues. CDR1 and CDR2 from the germline V gene are LGHNA and YSLEER. Here the CDR3 reads CASSQDNRPHRGYTF. As DNA, the CDR3 is TGCGCCAGCAGCCAAGACAACAGACCTCACCGCGGCTACACCTTC.

V gene TRBV21-1 combines with J gene TRBJ2-7; the table names TRBD1, a call not compared with the DNA. TRBV21-1 is reported as a pseudogene. The CDR3 length is 13 residues. The chain's CDR3 is CASLEGETYEQYF. The CDR3 coding sequence is TGTGCCAGCCTTGAAGGGGAAACCTACGAGCAGTACTTC.

The V call is TRBV5-4, the J call TRBJ1-6; D not certain. Germline CDR1 reads SGHNT; CDR2 reads YYREEE (reference sequence). The CDR3 has 13 amino acids. Trimming stripped 0 bases from V and 13 bases from J, with 11 bases between. CDR3 in DNA: TGTGCCAGCAGCTTGGAGGGCCGCCGGCCCCTCCACTTT. Translated: CASSLEGRRPLHF.

The CDR3 loop reads CASSQDYQGGTTDTQYF. The CDR3 bases are TGCGCCAGCAGCCAAGATTATCAGGGAGGGACCACAGATACGCAGTATTTT. The genes are TRBV4-1 and TRBJ2-3; 7 bases map to TRBD2. V lost 0 bases and J lost 2; bases outside the gene matches: 8. The CDR3 covers 17 residues. Germline values: CDR1 MGHRA, CDR2 YSYEKL.

The chain has TRBV27 and TRBJ2-1; D unresolved. Germline CDR1 is MNHEY and CDR2 is SMNVEV (reference sequence). This CDR3 spans 11 amino acids. The V gene lost 7 bases and the J gene lost 6 bases, with 7 bases spanning the gap. The CDR3: CASIRFNEQFF. In nucleotides, the CDR3 is TGTGCCAGCATAAGATTCAATGAGCAGTTCTTC.

The chain carries TRBV6-1 and TRBJ2-2; the match to TRBD2 covers 8 bases. V lost 4 bases to trimming and J lost 4 bases; unmatched junction nucleotides: 8. The germline CDR1 and CDR2 sequences are MNHNS and SASEGT. The length of the CDR3 is 16 residues. DNA of the CDR3: TGTGCCAGCAGTGCCGAATCGGGACTAGTCACCGGGGAGCTGTTTTTT. It yields the protein CASSAESGLVTGELFF.

The rearrangement links TRBV7-2 to TRBJ2-7; 9 bases are a match to TRBD2. Germline loops: CDR1 SGHTA, CDR2 FQGNSA. The V and J ends lost 1 base and 0 bases, in that order; junction bases with no gene match: 4. This CDR3 is 16 amino acids long. CDR3 nucleotide sequence: TGTGCCAGCAGCTTAGAGGCGGGGGGGAGCTCCTACGAGCAGTACTTC. Protein product: CASSLEAGGSSYEQYF. The full variable domain, rest sourced from reference TRBV7-2 and TRBJ2-7, is GAGVSQSPSNKVTEKGKDVELRCDPISGHTALYWYRQSLGQGLEFLIYFQGNSAPDKSGLPSDRFSAERTGGSVSTLTIQRTQQEDSAVYLCASSLEAGGSSYEQYFGPGTRLTVT.

This chain connects TRBV11-2 to TRBJ2-7, with 7 bases fitting TRBD1. The CDR3 loop spans 15 amino acids. Germline-derived CDR1 and CDR2 are SGHAT and FQNNGV. Unmatched junction bases numbered 9, after V lost 4 bases and J lost 3 bases. CDR3 sequence reads: CASSSAPGGRYEQYF. In DNA, the CDR3 is TGTGCCAGCAGCTCTGCCCCAGGGGGACGCTACGAGCAGTACTTC.

The rearrangement joins TRBV28 to TRBJ1-2; D is uncertain. Trimming shortened V by 0 bases and J by 5 bases, and 7 bases separated the two germline ends. The CDR3 extends over 13 amino acids. The germline CDR1 and CDR2 sequences are MDHEN and SYDVKM. CDR3: CASSLWRQYGYTF. The CDR3, as DNA: TGTGCCAGCAGTTTATGGCGGCAGTATGGCTACACCTTC.

V usage is TRBV28 and J usage is TRBJ2-7; D is undetermined. The CDR3 totals 13 residues. Germline CDR1 MDHEN, CDR2 SYDVKM. V lost 10 bases and J 6 bases, leaving 19 bases between the germline ends. CDR3 region: CAIQAADVREQYF. CDR3 in DNA: TGTGCCATCCAAGCTGCAGATGTACGCGAGCAGTACTTC.